In this sample, the clone carrying this TCR beta chain turned up many times. Its antigen is unknown. This related bone marrow graft donor gave peripheral blood on the day of marrow donation. Data came from immunoSEQ multiplex PCR; TCRdb stores just in-frame clones and leaves some out. The sample includes fewer than 40,000 clones, none of them occurring once. The sample comes from a study of T cells after posttransplantation cyclophosphamide. General study results and limits: TRB overlap between skin or GI tissue T cells and blood was limited. Recipient CMV seropositivity and CMV reactivation strongly tracked TRB clonality. Donor CD8+ memory clones often dominated recipient blood repertoires at later times.

With 3 bases removed from V and 7 bases from J, the gap between germline ends came to 8 bases. The CDR3 has 12 residues. This TCR derives from a woman aged 45-65 years in good health and a related stem cell transplant donor. This chain uses TRBV12-3 or TRBV12-4 with TRBJ2-3; D not resolved. The material sequenced was PBMCs. CDR3 bases: TGTGCCAGCAGTTTGAGGCAGAATACGCAGTATTTT. Its protein is CASSLRQNTQYF.